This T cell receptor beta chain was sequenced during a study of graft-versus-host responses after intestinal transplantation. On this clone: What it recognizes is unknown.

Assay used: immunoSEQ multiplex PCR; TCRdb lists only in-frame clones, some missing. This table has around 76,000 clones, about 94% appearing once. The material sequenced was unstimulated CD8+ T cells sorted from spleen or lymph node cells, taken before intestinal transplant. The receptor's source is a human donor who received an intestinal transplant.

CDR3 amino acids: CASSFVSENYEQYF. DNA for the CDR3: TGTGCCAGCAGTTTCGTTTCGGAAAACTACGAGCAGTACTTC. V gene TRBV27 combines with J gene TRBJ2-5; unclear D gene. The DNA end favors TRBJ2-7, so the J call may be wrong. Per the germline V gene, CDR1 is MNHEY and CDR2 is SMNVEV (reference sequence). The CDR3 spans 14 residues.